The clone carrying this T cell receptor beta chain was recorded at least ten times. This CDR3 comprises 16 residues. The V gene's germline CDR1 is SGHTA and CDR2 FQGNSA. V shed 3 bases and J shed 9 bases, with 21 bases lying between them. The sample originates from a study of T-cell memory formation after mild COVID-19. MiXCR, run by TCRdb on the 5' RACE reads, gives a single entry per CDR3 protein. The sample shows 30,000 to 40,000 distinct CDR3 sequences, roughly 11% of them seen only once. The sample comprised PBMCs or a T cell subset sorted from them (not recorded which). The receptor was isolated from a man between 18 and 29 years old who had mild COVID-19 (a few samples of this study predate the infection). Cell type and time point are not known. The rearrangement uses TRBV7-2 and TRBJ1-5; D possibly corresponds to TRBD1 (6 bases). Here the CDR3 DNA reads TGTGCCAGCAGCTTCGCAGCCAGGGGAGGACCCGGGCCCCAGCATTTT. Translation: CASSFAARGGPGPQHF.